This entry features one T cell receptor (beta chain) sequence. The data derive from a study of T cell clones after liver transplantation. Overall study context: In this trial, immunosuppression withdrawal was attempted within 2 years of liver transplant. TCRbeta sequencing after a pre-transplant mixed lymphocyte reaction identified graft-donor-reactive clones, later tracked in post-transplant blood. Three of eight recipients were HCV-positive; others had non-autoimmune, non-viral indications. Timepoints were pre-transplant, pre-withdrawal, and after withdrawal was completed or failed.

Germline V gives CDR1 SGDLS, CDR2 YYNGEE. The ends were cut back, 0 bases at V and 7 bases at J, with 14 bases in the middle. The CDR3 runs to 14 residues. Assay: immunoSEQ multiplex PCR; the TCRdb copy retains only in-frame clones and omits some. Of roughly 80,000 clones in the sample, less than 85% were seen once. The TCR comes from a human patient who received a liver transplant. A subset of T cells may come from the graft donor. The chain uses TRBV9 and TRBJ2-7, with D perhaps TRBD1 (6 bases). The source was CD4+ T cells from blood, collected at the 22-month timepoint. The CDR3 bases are TGTGCCAGCAGCGTAGTGGGTCAAAGGGGGGAGCAGTACTTC. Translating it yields CASSVVGQRGEQYF. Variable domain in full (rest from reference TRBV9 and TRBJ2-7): DSGVTQTPKHLITATGQRVTLRCSPRSGDLSVYWYQQSLDQGLQFLIQYYNGEERAKGNILERFSAQQFPDLHSELNLSSLELGDSALYFCASSVVGQRGEQYFGPGTRLTVT.